A selection of T cell receptor beta chains follows, all from one sample in a study of T cell changes during pregnancy in multiple sclerosis. Here immunoSEQ multiplex PCR was the method, and the copy in TCRdb shows in-frame clones only, minus some. The sample yields more than 35,000 clones, approximately 91% seen once. The sample consisted of CD8+ T cells from peripheral blood mononuclear cells, taken after pregnancy. The receptors derive from a female donor with multiple sclerosis, enrolled in a pregnancy study. CDR3s include the opening cysteine and the closing phenylalanine or tryptophan. Fields, in order: J gene, clone size, D gene, V gene, CDR3 protein, CDR3 DNA. A D gene is named only where the DNA matches it firmly. For some rows the clone size is stated as once, few or many, or as a class when expanded; others skip it.

TRBJ2-7 | - | TRBD2 | TRBV11-2 | CASSPTSGSSYEQYF | TGTGCCAGCAGCCCGACTAGCGGGAGTTCCTACGAGCAGTACTTC
TRBJ2-7 | - | - | TRBV11-1 | CASSFSAYEQYF | TGTGCCAGCAGCTTTTCGGCCTACGAGCAGTACTTC
TRBJ1-2 | - | TRBD1 | TRBV6-5 | CASSYGQGLVGYTF | TGTGCCAGCAGTTACGGACAGGGCTTGGTAGGCTACACCTTC
TRBJ2-7 | - | TRBD2 | TRBV19 | CASSMVAGTGYEQYF | TGTGCCAGTAGTATGGTAGCGGGGACCGGGTACGAGCAGTACTTC
TRBJ2-7 | - | - | TRBV7-9 | CASSSTGTGAYEQYF | TGTGCCAGCAGCTCCACCGGGACTGGCGCCTACGAGCAGTACTTC
TRBJ2-3 | - | - | TRBV27 | CASSLYGTYLTDTQYF | TGTGCCAGCAGTCTGTACGGGACATACCTAACAGATACGCAGTATTTT
TRBJ2-1 | - | TRBD2 | TRBV7-9 | CASSLAWETSGQNEQFF | TGTGCCAGCAGCTTAGCGTGGGAGACTAGCGGGCAGAATGAGCAGTTCTTC
TRBJ2-5 | once | - | TRBV29-1 | CSVRGGMKETQYF | TGCAGCGTTAGGGGGGGAATGAAAGAGACCCAGTACTTC
TRBJ2-7 | - | TRBD1 | TRBV4-2 | CASSQDEQGARREQYF | TGTGCCAGCAGCCAAGATGAACAGGGGGCGCGTCGGGAGCAGTACTTC
TRBJ2-1 | - | TRBD1 | TRBV7-8 | CASSSPPYSTGGHYNEQFF | TGTGCCAGCAGCTCCCCCCCCTATTCGACAGGGGGCCACTACAATGAGCAGTTCTTC
TRBJ1-1 | - | - | TRBV19 | CASNVVASGDTEAFF | TGTGCCAGCAATGTTGTGGCTAGTGGCGACACTGAAGCTTTCTTT
TRBJ1-2 | - | TRBD1 | TRBV5-1 | CASSLTGGDGYGYTF | TGCGCCAGCAGCTTAACAGGGGGGGATGGCTATGGCTACACCTTC
TRBJ1-1 | - | - | TRBV5-6 | CASSQRGGEAFF | TGTGCCAGCAGCCAGCGCGGAGGCGAAGCTTTCTTT
TRBJ1-1 | - | - | TRBV27 | CASSFASGGLGVTEAFF | TGTGCCAGCAGTTTTGCTTCCGGTGGCCTCGGGGTCACTGAAGCTTTCTTT
TRBJ2-7 | - | TRBD1 | TRBV5-1 | CASSSVRRDRANEQYF | TGCGCCAGCAGCTCGGTGCGGAGGGACAGGGCGAACGAGCAGTACTTC
TRBJ2-4 | - | TRBD2 | TRBV27 | CASGTSALAKNIQYF | TGTGCCAGCGGAACTAGCGCCCTAGCCAAAAACATTCAGTACTTC
TRBJ1-2 | many | TRBD1 | TRBV7-2 | CASSSSQTGARTF | TGTGCCAGCAGCTCGTCACAAACAGGGGCGAGGACCTTC
TRBJ2-2 | - | - | TRBV13 | CASTSLARAGSGELFF | TGTGCCAGCACCTCTCTCGCGAGGGCCGGATCCGGGGAGCTGTTTTTT
TRBJ1-1 | - | - | TRBV19 | CASSLQGRDTEAFF | TGTGCCAGTAGCCTCCAGGGTCGTGACACTGAAGCTTTCTTT
TRBJ1-1 | - | - | TRBV7-3 | CASSLSGQKAFF | TGTGCCAGCAGCTTGTCCGGACAGAAAGCTTTCTTT
TRBJ2-1 | - | - | TRBV6-4 | CASSDQSVNNEQFF | TGTGCCAGCAGTGATCAGAGCGTGAACAATGAGCAGTTCTTC
TRBJ1-2 | - | - | TRBV27 | CASSVAGDEGYTF | TGTGCCAGCAGCGTGGCAGGGGATGAGGGCTACACCTTC
TRBJ1-5 | few | TRBD1 | TRBV7-8 | CASSQPLSTGGDHQPQHF | TGCGCCAGCAGCCAACCTCTATCGACAGGGGGGGACCATCAGCCCCAGCATTTT
TRBJ1-5 | - | - | TRBV15 | CATSSSEDFNQPQHF | TGTGCCACCAGCAGTTCGGAGGACTTTAATCAGCCCCAGCATTTT
TRBJ1-1 | - | - | TRBV7-9 | CASSKAVNTEAFF | TGTGCCAGCAGTAAGGCGGTGAACACTGAAGCTTTCTTT
TRBJ1-2 | - | - | TRBV5-1 | CASSLGTDSNYGYTF | TGCGCCAGCAGCTTGGGCACAGATTCTAACTATGGCTACACCTTC
TRBJ1-5 | once | TRBD1 | TRBV6-6 | CASGDSYSNQPQHF | TGTGCCAGCGGGGACAGCTATAGCAATCAGCCCCAGCATTTT
TRBJ1-1 | - | TRBD1 | TRBV25-1 | CASRNRGTEAFF | TGTGCCAGCAGGAACAGGGGGACTGAAGCTTTCTTT
TRBJ2-5 | - | TRBD1 | TRBV4-1 | CASSQDNWAGGEETQYF | TGCGCCAGCAGCCAAGATAATTGGGCAGGGGGCGAAGAGACCCAGTACTTC
TRBJ1-2 | - | TRBD1 | TRBV6-1 | CASRAGQGGNYGYTF | TGTGCCAGCAGGGCCGGACAGGGGGGTAACTATGGCTACACCTTC
TRBJ1-4 | - | TRBD1 | TRBV7-9 | CASSLAGTGVEKLFF | TGTGCCAGCAGCTTAGCCGGGACAGGGGTTGAAAAACTGTTTTTT
TRBJ2-1 | - | TRBD1 | TRBV14 | CASSWSGTGSYNEQFF | TGTGCCAGCAGTTGGTCCGGGACAGGGAGCTACAATGAGCAGTTCTTC
TRBJ1-1 | - | - | TRBV5-6 | CASSPGSLGDEAFF | TGTGCCAGCAGCCCCGGAAGTCTCGGGGATGAAGCTTTCTTT
TRBJ2-3 | once | - | TRBV7-9 | CASSLVGERTDTQYF | TGTGCCAGCAGCTTAGTCGGGGAAAGAACAGATACGCAGTATTTT
TRBJ1-6 | - | - | TRBV2 | CASGAPTGTYNSPLHF | TGTGCCAGCGGGGCGCCAACCGGGACATATAATTCACCCCTCCACTTT
TRBJ2-1 | - | - | TRBV14 | CASSLIIDEQFF | TGTGCCAGCAGCCTGATCATAGATGAGCAGTTCTTC
TRBJ2-3 | - | - | TRBV7-9 | CASSPIEDTQYF | TGTGCCAGCAGCCCCATAGAGGATACGCAGTATTTT
TRBJ2-3 | - | TRBD2 | TRBV11-3 | CASSLSGARFADTQYF | TGTGCCAGCAGCTTAAGCGGGGCCCGCTTCGCAGATACGCAGTATTTT
TRBJ2-7 | - | TRBD1 | TRBV5-4 | CAIGTGGNEQYF | TGTGCCATCGGGACAGGGGGCAACGAGCAGTACTTC
TRBJ2-2 | - | TRBD2 | TRBV18 | CASSPPGGDTGELFF | TGTGCCAGCTCACCACCCGGGGGGGACACCGGGGAGCTGTTTTTT
TRBJ2-3 | medium-sized | - | TRBV6-1 | CASRGAGAHTDTQYF | TGTGCCAGCAGGGGGGCAGGAGCACACACAGATACGCAGTATTTT
TRBJ2-3 | - | - | TRBV4-3 | CASSQGPVRGRGDTQYF | TGCGCCAGCAGCCAAGGACCCGTGCGGGGGCGGGGAGATACGCAGTATTTT
TRBJ2-7 | - | - | TRBV7-2 | CASSLVFLLGSSSYEQYF | TGTGCCAGCAGCTTAGTATTTCTCCTAGGCAGTAGCTCCTACGAGCAGTACTTC
TRBJ2-3 | - | TRBD1 | TRBV7-8 | CASSTPDRAEGTDTQYF | TGTGCCAGCAGCACCCCGGACAGGGCTGAAGGCACAGATACGCAGTATTTT
TRBJ2-3 | - | TRBD2 | TRBV5-5 | CASSLATFLGLAGGADTQYF | TGTGCCAGCAGCTTGGCCACATTCCTAGGACTAGCGGGGGGCGCAGATACGCAGTATTTT
TRBJ2-1 | once | TRBD2 | TRBV18 | CASSWPMDAGVPRFTYNEQFF | TGTGCCAGCTCATGGCCAATGGATGCGGGGGTCCCGCGATTTACCTACAATGAGCAGTTCTTC
TRBJ1-1 | - | - | TRBV7-2 | CASSQGGWNTEAFF | TGTGCCAGCAGCCAGGGTGGTTGGAACACTGAAGCTTTCTTT
TRBJ2-2 | - | - | TRBV2 | CASSGGPPAGELFF | TGTGCCAGCAGTGGGGGGCCCCCCGCCGGGGAGCTGTTTTTT
TRBJ1-1 | - | - | TRBV27 | CASGLGGPREAFF | TGTGCCAGCGGATTAGGAGGTCCCCGGGAAGCTTTCTTT
TRBJ1-1 | - | - | TRBV5-1 | CASSLRGWGTEAFF | TGCGCCAGCAGCCTCAGGGGATGGGGCACTGAAGCTTTCTTT